Described below is a single T cell receptor beta chain sequence and its context. The antigen remains undetermined. This CDR3 is 19 amino acids long. This specimen comes from a study of T-cell reconstitution after alpha-beta-depleted transplantation in children. The library targeted TCRbeta and was prepared with unique molecular identifiers. In TCRdb, the PCR reads were re-called with MiXCR into one record per CDR3 protein. In the table there are around 490,000 distinct CDR3 sequences, 11% of which are singletons. Findings and caveats of the study: Newly generated T cells supplied most T-cell counts and diversity one year post-transplant. Reportedly, only several hundred clones from non-depleted graft cells drove alpha-beta T-cell counts at about two months.

This chain links TRBV21-1 with TRBJ2-3; TRBD2, the table's D call, was not compared with the DNA. TRBV21-1 is a listed pseudogene. The source is a female patient aged 2-15 years who had a stem cell transplant for aplastic anemia, so the T cells may come from the graft donor. The material sequenced was PBMCs, mostly from graft donor cells, taken 180 days after TCRalphabeta/CD19-depleted stem cell transplant. The CDR3 loop reads CASSKEGSMERWQADTQYF. Here the CDR3 DNA reads TGTGCCAGCAGCAAAGAAGGCTCCATGGAGCGGTGGCAGGCGGATACGCAGTATTTT.